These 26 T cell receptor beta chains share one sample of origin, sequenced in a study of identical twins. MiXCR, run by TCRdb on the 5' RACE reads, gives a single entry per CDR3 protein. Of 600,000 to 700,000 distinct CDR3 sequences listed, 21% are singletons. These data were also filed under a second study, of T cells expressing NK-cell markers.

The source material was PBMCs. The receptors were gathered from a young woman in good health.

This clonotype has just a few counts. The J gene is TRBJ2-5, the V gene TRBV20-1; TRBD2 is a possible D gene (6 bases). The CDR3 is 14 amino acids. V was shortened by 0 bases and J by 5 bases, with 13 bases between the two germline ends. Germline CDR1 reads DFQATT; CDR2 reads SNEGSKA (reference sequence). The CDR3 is CSAREGGVRETQYF. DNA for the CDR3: TGCAGTGCTAGAGAAGGCGGGGTTCGGGAGACCCAGTACTTC.

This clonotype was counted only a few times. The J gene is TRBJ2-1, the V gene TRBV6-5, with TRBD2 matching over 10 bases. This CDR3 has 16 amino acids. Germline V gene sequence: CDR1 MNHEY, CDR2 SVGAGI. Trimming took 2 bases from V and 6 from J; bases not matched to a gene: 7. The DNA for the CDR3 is TGTGCCAGCAGTTACGGTCTAGCGGGGGAAGGCAATGAGCAGTTCTTC. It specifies CASSYGLAGEGNEQFF.

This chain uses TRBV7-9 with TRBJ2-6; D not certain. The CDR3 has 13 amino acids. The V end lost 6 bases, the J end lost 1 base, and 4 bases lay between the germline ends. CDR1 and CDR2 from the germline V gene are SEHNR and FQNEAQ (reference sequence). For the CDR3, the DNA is TGTGCCAGCAGTACTTCTGGGGCCAACGTCCTGACTTTC. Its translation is CASSTSGANVLTF.

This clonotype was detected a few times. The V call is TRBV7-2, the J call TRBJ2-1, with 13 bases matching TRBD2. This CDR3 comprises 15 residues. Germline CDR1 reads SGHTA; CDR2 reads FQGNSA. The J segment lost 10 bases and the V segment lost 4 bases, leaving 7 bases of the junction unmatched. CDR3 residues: CASSWTSGSGNEQFF. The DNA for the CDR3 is TGTGCCAGCAGCTGGACTAGCGGGAGTGGGAACGAGCAGTTCTTC.

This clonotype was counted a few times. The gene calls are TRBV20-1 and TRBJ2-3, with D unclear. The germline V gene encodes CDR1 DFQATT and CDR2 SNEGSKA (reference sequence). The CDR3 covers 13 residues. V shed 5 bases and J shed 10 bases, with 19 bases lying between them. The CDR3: CSAGRSPGDAQYF. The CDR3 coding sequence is TGCAGTGCTGGACGGTCCCCTGGTGATGCGCAGTATTTT.

The CDR3 DNA sequence: TGTGCCAGCAGCTCTCAGGGGATCCCTGGAAACACCATATATTTT. Translating gives CASSSQGIPGNTIYF. The chain recombines TRBV7-9 with TRBJ1-3; perhaps TRBD1 as D (6 bases). Trimming pared 4 bases from V and 2 bases from J, leaving 12 bases between. This CDR3 region has 15 residues. From germline, CDR1 is SEHNR and CDR2 FQNEAQ (reference sequence).

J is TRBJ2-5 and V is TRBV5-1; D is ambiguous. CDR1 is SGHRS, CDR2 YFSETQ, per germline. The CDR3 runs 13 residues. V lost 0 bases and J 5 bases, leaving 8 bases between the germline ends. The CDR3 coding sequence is TGCGCCAGCAGCTTGGCCTTCCGGGAGACCCAGTACTTC. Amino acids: CASSLAFRETQYF. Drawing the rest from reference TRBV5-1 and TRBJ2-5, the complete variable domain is KAGVTQTPRYLIKTRGQQVTLSCSPISGHRSVSWYQQTPGQGLQFLFEYFSETQRNKGNFPGRFSGRQFSNSRSEMNVSTLELGDSALYLCASSLAFRETQYFGPGTRLLVL.

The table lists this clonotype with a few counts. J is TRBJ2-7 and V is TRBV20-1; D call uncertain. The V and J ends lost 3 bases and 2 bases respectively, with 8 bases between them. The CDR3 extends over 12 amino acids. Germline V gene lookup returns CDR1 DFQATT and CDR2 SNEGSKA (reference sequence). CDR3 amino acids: CSASPQAYEQYF. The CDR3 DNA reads TGCAGTGCTAGCCCTCAAGCCTACGAGCAGTACTTC.

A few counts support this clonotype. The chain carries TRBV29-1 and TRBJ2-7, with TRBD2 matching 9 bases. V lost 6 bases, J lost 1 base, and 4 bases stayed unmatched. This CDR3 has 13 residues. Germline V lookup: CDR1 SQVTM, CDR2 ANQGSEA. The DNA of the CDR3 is TGCAGCGTGAATAGCGGGAGTTCCTACGAGCAGTACTTC. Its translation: CSVNSGSSYEQYF.

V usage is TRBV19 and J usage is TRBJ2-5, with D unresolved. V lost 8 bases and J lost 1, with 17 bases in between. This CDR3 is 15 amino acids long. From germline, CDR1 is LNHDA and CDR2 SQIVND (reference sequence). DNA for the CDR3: TGTGCCAGTCAAAGCTCCCTAGTCACCCAAGAGACCCAGTACTTC. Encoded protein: CASQSSLVTQETQYF.

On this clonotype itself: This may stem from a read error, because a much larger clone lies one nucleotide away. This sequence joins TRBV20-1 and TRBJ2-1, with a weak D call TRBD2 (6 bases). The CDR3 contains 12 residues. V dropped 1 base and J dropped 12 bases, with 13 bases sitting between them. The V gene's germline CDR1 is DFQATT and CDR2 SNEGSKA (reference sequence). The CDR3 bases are TGCAGTGCTAGAGGACTAGTCAGGACGCAGTTCTTC. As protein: CSARGLVRTQFF.

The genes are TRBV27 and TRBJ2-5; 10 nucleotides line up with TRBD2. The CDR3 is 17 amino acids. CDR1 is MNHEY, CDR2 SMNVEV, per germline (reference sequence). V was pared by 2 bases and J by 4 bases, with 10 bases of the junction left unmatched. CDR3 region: CASSLRPSGSVGETQYF. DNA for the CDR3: TGTGCCAGCAGTTTAAGGCCTAGCGGGAGTGTTGGAGAGACCCAGTACTTC.

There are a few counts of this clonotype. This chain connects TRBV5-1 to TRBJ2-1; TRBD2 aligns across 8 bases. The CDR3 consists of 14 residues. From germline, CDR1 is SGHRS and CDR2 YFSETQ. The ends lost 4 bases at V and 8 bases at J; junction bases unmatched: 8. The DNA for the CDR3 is TGCGCCAGCAGCCAAAGCGGGAGTTCGCATGAGCAGTTCTTC. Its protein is CASSQSGSSHEQFF.

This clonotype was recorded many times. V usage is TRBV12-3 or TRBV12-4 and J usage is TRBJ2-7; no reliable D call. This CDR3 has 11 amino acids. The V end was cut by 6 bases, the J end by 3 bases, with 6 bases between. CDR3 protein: CASSQIYEQYF. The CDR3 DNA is TGTGCCAGCAGCCAAATCTACGAGCAGTACTTC.

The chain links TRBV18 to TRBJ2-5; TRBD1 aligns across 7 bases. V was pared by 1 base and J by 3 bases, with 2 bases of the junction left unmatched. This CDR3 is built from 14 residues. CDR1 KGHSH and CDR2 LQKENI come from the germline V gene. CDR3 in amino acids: CASSPQQGEETQYF. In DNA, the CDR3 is TGTGCCAGCTCACCACAGCAGGGGGAAGAGACCCAGTACTTC.

The CDR3 spells CSAGFRAGGSNEQFF. The CDR3 DNA sequence: TGCAGTGCTGGTTTCAGGGCGGGGGGGTCCAATGAGCAGTTCTTC. V usage is TRBV20-1 and J usage is TRBJ2-1, with TRBD2 matching 9 bases. This CDR3 region has 15 residues. Germline V CDR1 and CDR2: DFQATT, SNEGSKA (reference sequence). V dropped 5 bases and J dropped 6; count of bases not matched to a gene: 11.

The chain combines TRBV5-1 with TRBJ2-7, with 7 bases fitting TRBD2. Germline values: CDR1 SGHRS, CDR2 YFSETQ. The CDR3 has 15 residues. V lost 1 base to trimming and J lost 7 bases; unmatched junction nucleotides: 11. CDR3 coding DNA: TGCGCCAGCAGCTTGTTCGGGGCGGGAGTGGGTGAGCAGTACTTC. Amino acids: CASSLFGAGVGEQYF.

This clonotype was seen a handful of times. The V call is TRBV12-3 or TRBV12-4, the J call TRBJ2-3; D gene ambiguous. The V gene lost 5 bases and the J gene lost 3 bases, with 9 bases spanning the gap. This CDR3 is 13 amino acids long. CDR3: CASSTRLTDTQYF. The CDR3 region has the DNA TGTGCCAGCAGTACGAGGTTGACAGATACGCAGTATTTT.

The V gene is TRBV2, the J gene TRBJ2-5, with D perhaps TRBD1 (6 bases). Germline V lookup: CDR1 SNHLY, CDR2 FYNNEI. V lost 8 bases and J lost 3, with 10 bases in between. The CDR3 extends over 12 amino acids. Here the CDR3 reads CASGTYKETQYF. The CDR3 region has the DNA TGTGCCAGCGGGACATACAAAGAGACCCAGTACTTC.

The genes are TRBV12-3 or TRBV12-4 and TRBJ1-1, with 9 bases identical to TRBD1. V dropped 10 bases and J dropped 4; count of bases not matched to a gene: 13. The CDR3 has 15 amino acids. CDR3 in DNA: TGTGCCACCCAACGTGTCGGGACAGGGCGCACTGAAGCTTTCTTT. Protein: CATQRVGTGRTEAFF.

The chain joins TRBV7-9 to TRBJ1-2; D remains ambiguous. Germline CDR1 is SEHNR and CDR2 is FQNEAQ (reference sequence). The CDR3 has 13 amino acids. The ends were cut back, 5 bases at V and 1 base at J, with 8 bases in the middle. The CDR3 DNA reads TGTGCCAGCAGCCTATTACTTAACTATGGCTACACCTTC. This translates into CASSLLLNYGYTF.

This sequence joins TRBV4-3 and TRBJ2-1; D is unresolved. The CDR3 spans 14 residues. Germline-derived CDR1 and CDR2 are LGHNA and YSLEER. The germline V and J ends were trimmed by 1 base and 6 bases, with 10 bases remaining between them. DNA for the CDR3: TGCGCCAGCAGCCAAGTTGGGCTACTCAATGAGCAGTTCTTC. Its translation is CASSQVGLLNEQFF.

The DNA for the CDR3 is TGTGCCAGCAGCCAAGGCCCCAGCGGGGGGTCCTACGAGCAGTACTTC. Its translation: CASSQGPSGGSYEQYF. This rearrangement joins TRBV4-2 to TRBJ2-7; 9 bases line up with TRBD2. The CDR3 covers 16 residues. With 1 base clipped from V and 1 base from J, the junction kept 5 bases outside the gene matches. Looked up from germline, CDR1 is LGHNA and CDR2 is YNFKEQ.

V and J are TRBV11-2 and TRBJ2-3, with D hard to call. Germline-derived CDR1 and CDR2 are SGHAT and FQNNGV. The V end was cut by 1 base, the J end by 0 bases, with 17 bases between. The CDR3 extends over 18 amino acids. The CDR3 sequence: CASSLVWLYQSSTDTQYF. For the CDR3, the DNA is TGTGCCAGCAGCTTAGTCTGGCTTTACCAGTCTAGCACAGATACGCAGTATTTT.

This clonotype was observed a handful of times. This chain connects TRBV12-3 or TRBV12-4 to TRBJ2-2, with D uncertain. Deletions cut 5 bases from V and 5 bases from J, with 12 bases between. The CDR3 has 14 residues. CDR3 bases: TGTGCCAGCAGTCTAGGTCTACTTACCGGGGAGCTGTTTTTT. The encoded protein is CASSLGLLTGELFF.

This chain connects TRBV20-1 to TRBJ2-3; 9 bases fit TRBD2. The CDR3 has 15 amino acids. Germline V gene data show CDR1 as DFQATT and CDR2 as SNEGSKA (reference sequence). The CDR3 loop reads CSGGVSGRGSDTQYF. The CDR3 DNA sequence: TGCAGCGGGGGGGTTAGCGGGAGAGGCTCAGATACGCAGTATTTT.